Shown below are 22 T cell receptor beta chains from a single sample sequenced in a study of lymphopenia after photon versus proton radiotherapy (dated by TCRdb to the late 2010s). The library was generated by the immunoSEQ multiplex PCR assay. TCRdb took over this immuneACCESS table, retaining in-frame rearrangements with V and J assigned. Such tables are incomplete; in checked studies, under half of the missing clones stem from an unresolved V gene, and the remainder is unexplained. A total of about 2,900 clones appear in this sample, around 93% of them only once. Clones ranked in the top ten supply over 1.5% of the sample. The input for sequencing was peripheral blood, taken from a patient treated with photon-based radiotherapy. Receptor source: a woman in her seventies with pancreatic cancer.

V usage is TRBV5-6 and J usage is TRBJ2-3; 10 positions match TRBD2. The germline V gene has CDR1 SGHDT and CDR2 YYEEEE. The CDR3 spans 15 residues. With V trimmed by 5 bases and J by 4 bases, 7 bases remained unmatched. The CDR3 region has the DNA TGTGCCAGCAGAAAAGCGGGAGGGTGGGCAGATACGCAGTATTTT. It codes for CASRKAGGWADTQYF.

The rearrangement joins TRBV28 to TRBJ1-2, with unresolved D. CDR3 size: 12 residues. Trimming removed 2 bases at V and 6 bases at J, with 7 bases between. The germline V gene encodes CDR1 MDHEN and CDR2 SYDVKM. CDR3 sequence: CASSLRGDGYTF. The CDR3 coding sequence is TGTGCCAGCAGTTTACGGGGTGATGGCTACACCTTC.

The chain has TRBV28 and TRBJ2-7; D ambiguous. V was shortened by 5 bases and J by 2 bases, with 7 bases between the two germline ends. Germline loops: CDR1 MDHEN, CDR2 SYDVKM. CDR3 length: 12 residues. The CDR3 DNA is TGTGCCAGCAGTATGCCCACCTACGAGCAGTACTTC. Its protein product is CASSMPTYEQYF. The variable domain in full, completed from reference TRBV28 and TRBJ2-7, reads DVKVTQSSRYLVKRTGEKVFLECVQDMDHENMFWYRQDPGLGLRLIYFSYDVKMKEKGDIPEGYSVSREKKERFSLILESASTNQTSMYLCASSMPTYEQYFGPGTRLTVT.

The chain joins TRBV25-1 to TRBJ2-5; a weak D match, TRBD1 (5 bases). The ends were cut back, 2 bases at V and 1 base at J, with 11 bases in the middle. Germline assignment: CDR1 MGHDK and CDR2 SYGVNS. This CDR3 contains 15 residues. DNA of the CDR3: TGTGCCAGCAGTGAACCCCGACAGTTCCAAGAGACCCAGTACTTC. It translates to CASSEPRQFQETQYF. The full variable domain, rest sourced from reference TRBV25-1 and TRBJ2-5, is EADIYQTPRYLVIGTGKKITLECSQTMGHDKMYWYQQDPGMELHLIHYSYGVNSTEKGDLSSESTVSRIRTEHFPLTLESARPSHTSQYLCASSEPRQFQETQYFGPGTRLLVL.

This clone has just one count. V gene TRBV2 combines with J gene TRBJ2-1, with no clear D. CDR3 length: 11 residues. V was clipped by 4 bases and J by 9 bases, with 7 bases between them. Germline loops: CDR1 SNHLY, CDR2 FYNNEI. The DNA of the CDR3 is TGTGCCAGCAGTGGGAATACTGAGCAGTTCTTC. This sequence encodes CASSGNTEQFF. The variable domain in full, completed from reference TRBV2 and TRBJ2-1, reads EPEVTQTPSHQVTQMGQEVILRCVPISNHLYFYWYRQILGQKVEFLVSFYNNEISEKSEIFDDQFSVERPDGSNFTLKIRSTKLEDSAMYFCASSGNTEQFFGPGTRLTVL.

The genes are TRBV5-1 and TRBJ2-3; tentatively, D is TRBD1 (6 bases). Germline V lookup: CDR1 SGHRS, CDR2 YFSETQ. This CDR3 is built from 15 residues. V shed 0 bases and J shed 6 bases, with 14 bases lying between them. In DNA form, the CDR3 reads TGCGCCAGCAGCTTGGACCTGGGGGCGTTGGATACGCAGTATTTT. It specifies CASSLDLGALDTQYF.

The chain recombines TRBV7-3 with TRBJ1-1; D is ambiguous. The CDR3 is 11 residues long. Trimming left V 5 bases short and J 8 bases short, with 9 bases between. Germline CDR1 reads SGHTA; CDR2 reads FQGTGA. The CDR3 loop is CASSLDGEAFF. In DNA form, the CDR3 reads TGTGCCAGCAGCCTAGATGGCGAAGCTTTCTTT.

This chain uses TRBV5-6 with TRBJ2-5, with D perhaps TRBD1 (6 bases). CDR1 and CDR2 (germline): SGHDT, YYEEEE. V was cut by 4 bases and J by 2 bases, with 24 bases left in between. The CDR3 runs to 18 residues. CDR3 loop: CASSPTGIGALPQETQYF. CDR3 coding DNA: TGTGCCAGCAGCCCTACAGGGATCGGCGCCCTCCCACAAGAGACCCAGTACTTC.

The V and J genes are TRBV29-1 and TRBJ2-7, with 12 bases that match TRBD2. The CDR3 totals 14 residues. The V segment lost 4 bases and the J segment 7 bases; nucleotides outside the gene matches: 8. In germline, CDR1 is SQVTM, CDR2 ANQGSEA. The CDR3 nucleotides are TGCAGCGTTGCCCAAGGGACTAGCGGGTATGAGCAGTACTTC. This sequence encodes CSVAQGTSGYEQYF.

The genes are TRBV7-2 and TRBJ2-3, with 8 bases fitting TRBD2. Germline loops: CDR1 SGHTA, CDR2 FQGNSA. The CDR3 contains 15 residues. With V trimmed by 2 bases and J by 3 bases, 4 bases remained unmatched. The chain's CDR3 is CASSLRREVTDTQYF. Written as DNA, the CDR3 is TGTGCCAGCAGCTTACGGCGGGAGGTAACAGATACGCAGTATTTT. Looking up the rest from reference TRBV7-2 and TRBJ2-3 gives the full variable domain: GAGVSQSPSNKVTEKGKDVELRCDPISGHTALYWYRQSLGQGLEFLIYFQGNSAPDKSGLPSDRFSAERTGGSVSTLTIQRTQQEDSAVYLCASSLRREVTDTQYFGPGTRLTVL.

This rearrangement joins TRBV28 to TRBJ2-5, with TRBD1 identical over 9 bases. Germline V gene lookup returns CDR1 MDHEN and CDR2 SYDVKM. After removal of 2 bases from V and 0 bases from J, the junction contained 22 bases not matched to a gene. There are 22 residues in the CDR3. The CDR3 DNA sequence: TGTGCCAGCAGTTTAGATAATCCGGGACAGGGTATCAGAGCTCTCTACCAAGAGACCCAGTACTTC. Protein product: CASSLDNPGQGIRALYQETQYF.

V and J are TRBV2 and TRBJ2-7; the D is unclear. The CDR3 consists of 12 residues. Germline CDR1 and CDR2: SNHLY and FYNNEI. V lost 6 bases to trimming and J lost 5 bases, with 11 bases between them. CDR3 DNA sequence: TGTGCCAGCAGGGCAGGCGGCCACGAGCAGTACTTC. Translated, it gives CASRAGGHEQYF.

The J gene is TRBJ2-5, the V gene TRBV9; weak D call: TRBD2 (7 bases). The V and J ends lost 3 bases and 0 bases respectively, with 24 bases between them. Germline CDR1 reads SGDLS; CDR2 reads YYNGEE. There are 19 residues in the CDR3. The CDR3 coding sequence is TGTGCCAGCAGCGGGGGGGGGCAGGACACGACATGGTACCAAGAGACCCAGTACTTC. Its translation: CASSGGGQDTTWYQETQYF.

The chain has TRBV4-3 and TRBJ2-1; D is uncertain. In germline, CDR1 is LGHNA, CDR2 YSLEER. The CDR3 contains 13 residues. Trimming cost V 0 bases and J 4 bases, with 4 bases left between them. CDR3 coding DNA: TGCGCCAGCAGCCAAGATACGTACAATGAGCAGTTCTTC. This encodes CASSQDTYNEQFF.

This clone was counted once. The chain carries TRBV4-2 and TRBJ2-3; TRBD2 agrees at 10 bases. Germline V gene sequence: CDR1 LGHNA, CDR2 YNFKEQ. CDR3 length: 16 amino acids. The junction had 7 bases not matched to a gene; V was cut back by 1 base and J by 6 bases. The CDR3 DNA reads as TGTGCCAGCAGCCAAGGGCTAGCGGGAGTGGCGGATACGCAGTATTTT. This encodes CASSQGLAGVADTQYF.

The CDR3 region is CASRLRDIAGNTIYF. The CDR3 bases are TGTGCCAGCAGGCTCAGGGATATCGCTGGAAACACCATATATTTT. The chain has TRBV28 and TRBJ1-3; tentative D call: TRBD1 (5 bases). This CDR3 spans 15 amino acids. V was trimmed by 6 bases and J by 2 bases, leaving 14 bases between them. CDR1 is MDHEN and CDR2 is SYDVKM in the germline V gene.

V is TRBV5-4 and J is TRBJ2-3; D is unresolved. This CDR3 is built from 13 residues. V was clipped by 7 bases and J by 0 bases, with 9 bases between them. Per germline, CDR1 SGHNT and CDR2 YYREEE (reference sequence). The CDR3 DNA reads TGTGCCAGCCGGAGAACTAGCACAGATACGCAGTATTTT. It encodes CASRRTSTDTQYF.

The chain employs TRBV27 and TRBJ2-4, with TRBD1 as a possible D gene (6 bases). This CDR3 spans 16 amino acids. Germline V CDR1 and CDR2: MNHEY, SMNVEV (reference sequence). V was trimmed by 1 base and J by 8 bases, leaving 18 bases between them. The CDR3 coding sequence is TGTGCCAGCAGTTTATTTGGACAGAAAACAAAGGACATTCAGTACTTC. Its translation: CASSLFGQKTKDIQYF.

The chain carries TRBV29-1 and TRBJ2-3; TRBD2 matches at 13 bases. The V gene's germline CDR1 is SQVTM and CDR2 ANQGSEA. Losses at the gene ends were 6 bases for V and 6 bases for J; bases not matched to a gene: 9. CDR3 size: 15 residues. The DNA for the CDR3 is TGCAGCGTCGCTATGACTAGCGGGGGGCGGGATACGCAGTATTTT. It specifies CSVAMTSGGRDTQYF.

This clone appeared a single time. The V and J genes are TRBV7-2 and TRBJ2-1; D possibly uses TRBD1 or TRBD2 (5 bases each). This CDR3 has 14 residues. The germline CDR1 and CDR2 sequences are SGHTA and FQGNSA. V lost 1 base, J lost 6 bases, and 10 bases lay in between. Here the CDR3 reads CASSLDWGPNEQFF. CDR3 coding DNA: TGTGCCAGCAGCTTAGATTGGGGACCCAATGAGCAGTTCTTC. The full variable domain, rest sourced from reference TRBV7-2 and TRBJ2-1, is GAGVSQSPSNKVTEKGKDVELRCDPISGHTALYWYRQSLGQGLEFLIYFQGNSAPDKSGLPSDRFSAERTGGSVSTLTIQRTQQEDSAVYLCASSLDWGPNEQFFGPGTRLTVL.

This clone was picked up one time. The V call is TRBV6-1, the J call TRBJ2-7; the D is unclear. CDR3 length: 13 residues. The V gene's germline CDR1 is MNHNS and CDR2 SASEGT. V was clipped by 5 bases and J by 2 bases, with 10 bases between them. CDR3 nucleotide sequence: TGTGCCAGCAGTCAGGTCCGCCCCTACGAGCAGTACTTC. This sequence encodes CASSQVRPYEQYF.

The chain joins TRBV14 to TRBJ2-2, with a possible D match to TRBD1 (5 bases). The CDR3 is 16 residues long. Trimming stripped 0 bases from V and 1 base from J, with 9 bases between. The germline V gene has CDR1 SGHDN and CDR2 FVKESK. The CDR3 loop reads CASSQEGRVNTGELFF. The CDR3 DNA follows: TGTGCCAGCAGCCAAGAGGGCAGGGTGAACACCGGGGAGCTGTTTTTT.